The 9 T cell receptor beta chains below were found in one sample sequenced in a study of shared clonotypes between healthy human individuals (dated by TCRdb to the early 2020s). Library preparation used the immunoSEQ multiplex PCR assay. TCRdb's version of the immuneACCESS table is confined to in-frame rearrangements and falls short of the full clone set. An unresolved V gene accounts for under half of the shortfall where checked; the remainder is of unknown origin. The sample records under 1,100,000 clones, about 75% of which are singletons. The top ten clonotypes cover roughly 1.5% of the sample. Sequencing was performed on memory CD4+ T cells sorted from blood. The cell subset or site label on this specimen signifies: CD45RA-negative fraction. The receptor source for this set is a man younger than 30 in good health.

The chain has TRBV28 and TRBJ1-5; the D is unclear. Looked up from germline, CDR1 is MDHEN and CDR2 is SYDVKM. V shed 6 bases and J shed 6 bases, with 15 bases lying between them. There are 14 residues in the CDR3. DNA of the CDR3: TGTGCCAGCAGCCCCTCGGGAAGGGTTCAGCCCCAGCATTTT. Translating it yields CASSPSGRVQPQHF. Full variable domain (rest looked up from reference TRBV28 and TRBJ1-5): DVKVTQSSRYLVKRTGEKVFLECVQDMDHENMFWYRQDPGLGLRLIYFSYDVKMKEKGDIPEGYSVSREKKERFSLILESASTNQTSMYLCASSPSGRVQPQHFGDGTRLSIL.

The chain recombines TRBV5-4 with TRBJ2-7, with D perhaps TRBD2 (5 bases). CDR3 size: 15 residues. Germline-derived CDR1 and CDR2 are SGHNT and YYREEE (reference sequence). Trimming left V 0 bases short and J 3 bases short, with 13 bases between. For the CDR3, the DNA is TGTGCCAGCAGCTTGGTCCCAGCGGAGATCTACGAGCAGTACTTC. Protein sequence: CASSLVPAEIYEQYF.

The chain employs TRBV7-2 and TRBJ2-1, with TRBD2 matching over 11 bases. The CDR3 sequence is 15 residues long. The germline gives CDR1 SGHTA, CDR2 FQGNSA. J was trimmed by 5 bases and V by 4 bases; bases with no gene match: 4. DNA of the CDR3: TGTGCCAGCAGCTCCGGGACTAGCGGACACAATGAGCAGTTCTTC. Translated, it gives CASSSGTSGHNEQFF.

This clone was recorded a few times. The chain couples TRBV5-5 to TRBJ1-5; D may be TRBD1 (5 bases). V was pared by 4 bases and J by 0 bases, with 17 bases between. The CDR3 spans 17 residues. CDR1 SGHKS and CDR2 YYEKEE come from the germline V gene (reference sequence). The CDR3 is CASSPSGVSDSNQPQHF. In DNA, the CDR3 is TGTGCCAGCAGCCCCTCGGGGGTAAGTGATAGCAATCAGCCCCAGCATTTT.

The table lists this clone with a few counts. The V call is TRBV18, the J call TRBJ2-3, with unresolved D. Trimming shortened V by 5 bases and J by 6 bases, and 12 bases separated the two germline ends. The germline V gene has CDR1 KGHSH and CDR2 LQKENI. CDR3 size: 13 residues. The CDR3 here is CASSVEIGDTQYF. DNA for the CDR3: TGTGCCAGCTCAGTTGAGATTGGGGATACGCAGTATTTT.

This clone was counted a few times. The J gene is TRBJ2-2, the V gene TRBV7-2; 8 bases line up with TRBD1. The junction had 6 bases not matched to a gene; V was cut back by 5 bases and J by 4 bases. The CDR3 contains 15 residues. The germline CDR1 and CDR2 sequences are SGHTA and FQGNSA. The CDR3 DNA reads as TGTGCCAGCAGCCAGGGGGCGTGGGGCACCGGGGAGCTGTTTTTT. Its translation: CASSQGAWGTGELFF.

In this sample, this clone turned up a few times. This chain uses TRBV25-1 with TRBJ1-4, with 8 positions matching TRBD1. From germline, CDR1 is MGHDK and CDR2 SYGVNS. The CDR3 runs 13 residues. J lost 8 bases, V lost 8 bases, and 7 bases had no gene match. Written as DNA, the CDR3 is TGTGCCAGCCTAGGACAGGGAGCCGAAAAACTGTTTTTT. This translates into CASLGQGAEKLFF.

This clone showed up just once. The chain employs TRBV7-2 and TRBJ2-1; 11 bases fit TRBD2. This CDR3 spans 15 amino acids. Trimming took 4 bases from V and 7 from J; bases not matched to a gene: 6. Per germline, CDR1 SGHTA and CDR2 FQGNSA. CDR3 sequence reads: CASSSSGGPVNEQFF. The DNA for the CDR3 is TGTGCCAGCAGCTCTAGCGGGGGGCCGGTTAATGAGCAGTTCTTC.

The CDR3 spells CATSRDRLSHNSGNTIYF. CDR3 DNA: TGTGCCACCAGCAGAGATAGGTTATCCCACAACTCTGGAAACACCATATATTTT. The genes are TRBV15 and TRBJ1-3; no reliable D call. V shed 0 bases and J shed 0 bases, with 15 bases lying between them. The CDR3 loop spans 18 amino acids. In germline, CDR1 is LNHNV, CDR2 YYDKDF (reference sequence).